This T cell receptor beta chain stems from a study of T-cell memory formation after mild COVID-19. Study-level points and caveats: CD8+ contracting clones occupied EMRA, while CD4+ ones occupied mainly CM and EM. Clones from the second wave (peaking day 37) had unconfirmed SARS-CoV-2 specificity.

This clonotype was recorded a few times. The antigen is not known. The CDR3 length is 14 residues. CDR1 SGHTA and CDR2 FQGTGA come from the germline V gene. V was trimmed by 3 bases and J by 8 bases, leaving 11 bases between them. TCRdb re-derived calls from the 5' RACE reads in MiXCR, one entry per CDR3 protein. Of 250,000 to 300,000 distinct CDR3 sequences in the sample, roughly 17% were seen once. The sample consisted of PBMCs or a T cell subset sorted from them (not recorded which). The genes are TRBV7-3 and TRBJ1-6; a possible D gene is TRBD1 (5 bases). The clonotype was recovered from a man aged 18 to 35 who had mild COVID-19 (a few samples of this study predate the infection). Cell type and time point are not known. CDR3 DNA: TGTGCCAGCAGCTTTGGCAGGGAGGATTCACCCCTCCACTTT. Protein product: CASSFGREDSPLHF. The complete variable domain, with remaining parts taken from reference TRBV7-3 and TRBJ1-6, reads GAGVSQTPSNKVTEKGKYVELRCDPISGHTALYWYRQSLGQGPEFLIYFQGTGAADDSGLPNDRFFAVRPEGSVSTLKIQRTERGDSAVYLCASSFGREDSPLHFGNGTRLTVT.